This TCR beta chain was retrieved from a study of blood T cell repertoires in COVID-19 (dated by TCRdb to 2020 to 2021). A note on the overall study: Collaborator samples came from the United States, Italy and Spain and covered acute and convalescent phases of COVID-19. The material from the prospective study consisted of cDNA or gDNA derived from T cells, B-cell-depleted T cells, or PBMCs. The samples were drawn from the first 160 participants of the ongoing ImmuneRACE study and from 1,254 subjects provided by 6 global collaborators. The repertoires were made available in a free public database intended to serve as a resource for research on the immune response to SARS-CoV-2. HLA class I and class II types, where available, came from metadata supplied by the sample provider rather than from assay-based typing. Nearly every sample came with metadata listing a de-identified subject ID, COVID-19 status, age in years and sex. Subjects who had been exposed to COVID-19, were actively infected with it, or had recovered from it provided the deeply sampled blood TCRbeta repertoires that made up the dataset.

Overall results and qualifications from the work: How much clinical and demographic metadata was included differed by source and by participant, and the metadata was provided uncurated.

Per the germline V gene, SQVTM is the CDR1 and ANQGSEA is the CDR2. The CDR3 numbers 16 residues from cysteine through phenylalanine. Of the read, only the CDR3 DNA is kept; its 48 bases are in frame from base 1. V is pruned by 7 bases and J by 2 bases, leaving 13 bases of the junction without a gene match. Collaborating institutions collected whole blood in K2EDTA tubes following their own protocols. For TCRbeta analysis, collaborators shipped samples in one of three forms: frozen whole blood, isolated PBMCs, or DNA extracted from either of those sample types. As to this clone: No antigen is known for it. Per-base quality was not reported, and no clone a single base away is much larger than it.

The immunoSEQ Assay, a bias-controlled multiplex PCR, was used to amplify TCRbeta CDR3 regions from genomic DNA. As for how the authors treated the data: Within the assay, amplification of reference gene primers was used to estimate how many nucleated cells each sample contained. Sequence reads were collapsed and filtered to measure the absolute abundance of every unique TCRbeta CDR3 rearrangement. For each sample, productive Simpson clonality was calculated by taking the square root of Simpson's diversity index across productive rearrangements. This is the immuneACCESS table as TCRdb keeps it, with only in-frame sequences that have V and J called. A part of the clones is gone; compared with another copy, unresolved V genes explain less than half, and the rest is unexplained. V, J and clone size derive from that table, while D and trimming were established from the DNA sequence. For this sample the table gives approximately 90,000 clones, of which about 74% were detected only once. Over 40% of the sample lies in the top ten.

The chain couples TRBV29-1 to TRBJ2-3; 9 junctional bases match TRBD2. This sequence originates from a human donor in a cohort sampled during active COVID-19. The specimen sequenced was peripheral blood. The DNA sequence is TGCAGCGCACGGACCCTAGCGGGATTCGTCACAGATACGCAGTATTTT. This codes for CSARTLAGFVTDTQYF.